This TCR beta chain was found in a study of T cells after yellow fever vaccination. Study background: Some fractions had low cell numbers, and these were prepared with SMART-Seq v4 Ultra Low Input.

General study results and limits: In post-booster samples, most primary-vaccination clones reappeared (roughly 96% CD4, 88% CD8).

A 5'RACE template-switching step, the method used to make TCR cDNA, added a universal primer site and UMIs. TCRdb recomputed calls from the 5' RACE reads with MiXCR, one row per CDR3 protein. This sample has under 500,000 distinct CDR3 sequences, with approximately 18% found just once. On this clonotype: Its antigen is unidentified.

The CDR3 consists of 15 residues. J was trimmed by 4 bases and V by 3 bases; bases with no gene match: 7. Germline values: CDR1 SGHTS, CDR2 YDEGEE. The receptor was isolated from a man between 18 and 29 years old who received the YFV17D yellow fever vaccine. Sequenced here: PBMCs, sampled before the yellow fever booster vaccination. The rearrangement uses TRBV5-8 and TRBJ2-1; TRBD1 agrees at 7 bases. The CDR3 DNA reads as TGTGCCAGCAGCTCGGGGACAGCCGAATACAATGAGCAGTTCTTC. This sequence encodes CASSSGTAEYNEQFF.